The 15 T cell receptor beta chains presented below share a single source sample, sequenced in a study of vaccination and CD4 T cells after COVID-19. Time point given: late sampling 161 to 241 days after vaccination in three convalescent patients. One entry per CDR3 protein results from TCRdb running MiXCR on the PCR reads. Of 30,000 or so distinct CDR3 sequences listed, approximately 53% are singletons. Sequences were derived from CD4+ T cells from blood, sampled about 7 months after SARS-CoV-2 vaccination. All receptors derive from a human donor who had recovered from COVID-19.

This clonotype was counted only a few times. This chain uses TRBV7-3 with TRBJ2-1; 11 bases fit TRBD1. CDR3 length: 15 amino acids. Trimming at V came to 5 bases and at J to 5 bases, leaving 5 bases not matched to a gene. Germline lookup yields CDR1 SGHTA and CDR2 FQGTGA. CDR3 amino acids: CASSVGQGAHNEQFF. CDR3 nucleotide sequence: TGTGCCAGCAGCGTAGGACAGGGGGCCCACAATGAGCAGTTCTTC.

This clonotype was detected only a few times. V usage is TRBV6-1 and J usage is TRBJ1-2; no clear D gene. Trimming removed 7 bases from V and 5 bases from J, with 14 bases in between. This CDR3 contains 13 residues. The germline CDR1 and CDR2 sequences are MNHNS and SASEGT. The DNA for the CDR3 is TGTGCCAGCACCCATTTAGGTGCTTATGGCTACACCTTC. Its translation is CASTHLGAYGYTF.

The chain is built from TRBV20-1 and TRBJ2-3; no firm D call. The CDR3 consists of 14 residues. V dropped 4 bases and J dropped 0 bases, with 11 bases sitting between them. CDR1 and CDR2 from the germline V gene are DFQATT and SNEGSKA (reference sequence). The CDR3 nucleotides read TGCAGTGCTAAGGACCGTTCTAGCACAGATACGCAGTATTTT. Protein sequence: CSAKDRSSTDTQYF.

The chain is built from TRBV19 and TRBJ1-5; 8 nucleotides line up with TRBD1. Germline assignment: CDR1 LNHDA and CDR2 SQIVND (reference sequence). J was trimmed by 6 bases and V by 7 bases; bases with no gene match: 8. CDR3 length: 14 amino acids. DNA of the CDR3: TGTGCCAGTACTTTCACAGGGGGAGCTCAGCCCCAGCATTTT. Its protein is CASTFTGGAQPQHF.

This chain uses TRBV27 with TRBJ1-2; 8 nucleotides match TRBD1. Trimming removed 5 bases from V and 7 bases from J; junction bases left unmatched: 9. The CDR3 is made up of 14 amino acids. Germline-derived CDR1 and CDR2 are MNHEY and SMNVEV (reference sequence). CDR3 residues: CASSDWGRGLGYTF. The DNA for the CDR3 is TGTGCCAGCAGTGATTGGGGCAGGGGGCTTGGCTACACCTTC.

The chain recombines TRBV7-9 with TRBJ2-7; D remains unclear. Germline V lookup: CDR1 SEHNR, CDR2 FQNEAQ (reference sequence). The CDR3 runs to 16 residues. Trimming took 4 bases from V and 7 from J, leaving 23 bases between them. Here the CDR3 reads CASSSGVGYRRMEQYF. In DNA, the CDR3 is TGTGCCAGCAGCTCCGGCGTGGGCTACCGAAGGATGGAGCAGTACTTC.

This clonotype has more than one count but fewer than ten. V is TRBV6-1 and J is TRBJ1-6, with 7 nucleotides matching TRBD1. V gave up 10 bases and J gave up 6 bases; unmatched junction bases: 9. The CDR3 contains 14 residues. CDR1 is MNHNS and CDR2 is SASEGT in the germline V gene. This CDR3 is CATQGDSANSPLHF. The CDR3 DNA reads as TGTGCCACCCAGGGGGACAGCGCTAATTCACCCCTCCACTTT.

This clonotype has a single count. This chain connects TRBV5-6 to TRBJ2-7; 11 bases are a match to TRBD2. The germline V gene encodes CDR1 SGHDT and CDR2 YYEEEE. V dropped 3 bases and J dropped 2; count of bases not matched to a gene: 4. This CDR3 is built from 15 residues. The CDR3, as DNA: TGTGCCAGCAGCTCGAAACTAGCGGGAGCCTACGAGCAGTACTTC. It translates to CASSSKLAGAYEQYF.

The CDR3 DNA is TGCGCCAGCAGCCAAGACCGGAGGGAAGAGACCCAGTACTTC. It translates to CASSQDRREETQYF. The genes are TRBV4-1 and TRBJ2-5, with D tentatively TRBD2 (6 bases). V lost 0 bases, J lost 3 bases, and 8 bases lay in between. Germline V gives CDR1 MGHRA, CDR2 YSYEKL. CDR3 size: 14 residues.

The CDR3 loop reads CASSLALRIEAFF. The CDR3 region has the DNA TGTGCCAGCAGCTTAGCATTACGGATTGAAGCTTTCTTT. V is TRBV7-2 and J is TRBJ1-1; D not resolved. The ends were cut back, 0 bases at V and 7 bases at J, with 9 bases in the middle. CDR1 is SGHTA and CDR2 is FQGNSA in the germline V gene. The CDR3 has 13 residues.

The chain combines TRBV5-4 with TRBJ2-1, with D possibly matching TRBD2 (5 bases). The CDR3 runs 15 residues. Germline values: CDR1 SGHNT, CDR2 YYREEE (reference sequence). Trimming took 5 bases from V and 4 from J, leaving 16 bases between them. CDR3 protein: CASRRTVGEYNEQFF. CDR3 sequence (DNA): TGTGCCAGCAGGCGCACCGTGGGAGAGTACAATGAGCAGTTCTTC.

The chain employs TRBV6-5 and TRBJ2-7, with unresolved D. The CDR3 consists of 11 residues. V was clipped by 1 base and J by 7 bases, with 5 bases between them. Germline V gene sequence: CDR1 MNHEY, CDR2 SVGAGI. CDR3 DNA: TGTGCCAGCAGTTACTGGGGTGAGCAGTACTTC. It codes for CASSYWGEQYF.

This clonotype was counted once. CDR3 sequence: CASSWDRSTDTQYF. CDR3 coding DNA: TGTGCCAGCAGTTGGGACAGGAGCACAGATACGCAGTATTTT. The chain carries TRBV28 and TRBJ2-3; 8 positions match TRBD1. J gave up 0 bases and V 4 bases, and 0 bases lay outside the gene matches. This CDR3 has 14 residues. Germline V gene data show CDR1 as MDHEN and CDR2 as SYDVKM.

This clonotype occurred a few times. The chain couples TRBV6-5 to TRBJ1-1, with D possibly TRBD1 on 5 matching bases. This CDR3 is 14 amino acids long. The germline CDR1 and CDR2 sequences are MNHEY and SVGAGI. The ends were cut back, 2 bases at V and 4 bases at J, with 11 bases in the middle. The CDR3 nucleotides are TGTGCCAGCAGTTACGGGCTGGGGCCCACTGAAGCTTTCTTT. The encoded protein is CASSYGLGPTEAFF.

This clonotype was found a few times. The chain links TRBV20-1 to TRBJ2-2, with 12 bases identical to TRBD2. There are 14 residues in the CDR3. In germline, CDR1 is DFQATT, CDR2 SNEGSKA (reference sequence). J lost 6 bases, V lost 5 bases, and 4 bases had no gene match. The CDR3 protein is CSAGGLAGSGELFF. The CDR3, as DNA: TGCAGTGCTGGAGGACTAGCGGGATCCGGGGAGCTGTTTTTT.